This T cell receptor (beta chain) stems from a study of control samples from healthy donors and cancer patients. Germline-derived CDR1 and CDR2 are SGHVS and FQNEAQ. J gave up 8 bases and V 3 bases, and 16 bases lay outside the gene matches. This CDR3 has 17 residues. Data came from immunoSEQ multiplex PCR; TCRdb stores just in-frame clones and leaves some out. The sample lists around 82,000 clones, 87% seen once, with roughly 20% in the top ten. The source of this sequence is a man in his fifties or sixties in good health. The chain is built from TRBV7-8 and TRBJ1-5; 7 bases map to TRBD1. Sequencing was performed on blood. In DNA, the CDR3 is TGTGCCAGCAGCTTGGGAGGGGGCAGGACCACGGGGGAGCCCCAGCATTTT. Translating gives CASSLGGGRTTGEPQHF.